The subject of this entry is one T cell receptor beta chain. What it recognizes is unknown. In the PCR, 60 Vbeta and 13 Jbeta primers were used. Using immunoSEQ multiplex PCR, the repertoire was profiled, and TCRdb retains in-frame clones only, with some absent. The data contain tens of thousands of clones, less than 65% of them singletons. This record belongs to a study of cytomegalovirus exposure and HLA in healthy donors. The CDR3 is made up of 16 amino acids. Germline CDR1 and CDR2: MNHEY and SMNVEV (reference sequence). Trimming took off 3 bases at V and 0 bases at J, with 12 bases between the two ends. The study, taken as a whole, reports: Specific recognition of CMV antigens was confirmed in vitro for a few chains (all CMV-associated).

The origin of this receptor is a woman between 25 and 40 years old in good health and CMV-seronegative. Sequencing was performed on PBMCs. The rearrangement links TRBV27 to TRBJ1-3; a weak D match, TRBD1 (5 bases). In DNA form, the CDR3 reads TGTGCCAGCAGTTTTGGCGGTACAGGCTCTGGAAACACCATATATTTT. Translating it yields CASSFGGTGSGNTIYF.